These 28 T cell receptor beta chains share one sample of origin, sequenced in a study of T cell changes during pregnancy in multiple sclerosis (dated by TCRdb to the late 2010s). The library was produced with the immunoSEQ multiplex PCR assay. Here the immuneACCESS table is served through TCRdb, limited to in-frame sequences with V and J called. Missing clones are a known gap in these copies; in checked studies unresolved V genes cover under half, and the rest lacks a known reason. Counted in this sample were about 80,000 clones; approximately 90% of them appeared once. The top ten clonotypes cover 2.6% of the sample. The specimen was peripheral blood, collected before pregnancy. Source of these receptors: a female donor with multiple sclerosis, enrolled in a pregnancy study.

The rearrangement joins TRBV19 to TRBJ2-3, with TRBD2 identical over 14 bases. This CDR3 comprises 16 residues. CDR1 is LNHDA, CDR2 SQIVND, per germline (reference sequence). J gave up 4 bases and V 4 bases, and 4 bases lay outside the gene matches. The CDR3 reads CASSTGLAGVADTQYF. The DNA of the CDR3 is TGTGCCAGTAGTACGGGACTAGCGGGAGTAGCAGATACGCAGTATTTT.

The rearrangement uses TRBV25-1 and TRBJ2-2; D not resolved. The germline V and J ends were trimmed by 0 bases and 0 bases, with 8 bases remaining between them. This CDR3 is 16 amino acids long. Germline CDR1 MGHDK, CDR2 SYGVNS. For the CDR3, the DNA is TGTGCCAGCAGTGAATATCGAGACACGAACACCGGGGAGCTGTTTTTT. It yields the protein CASSEYRDTNTGELFF.

Only one count was recorded for this clone. V is TRBV6-5 and J is TRBJ2-7; 11 bases align to TRBD1. Trimming at V came to 4 bases and at J to 6 bases, leaving 2 bases not matched to a gene. The CDR3 has 13 amino acids. Germline V CDR1 and CDR2: MNHEY, SVGAGI. CDR3 amino acids: CASSWDRGGEQYF. DNA of the CDR3: TGTGCCAGCAGTTGGGACAGGGGGGGCGAGCAGTACTTC.

This clone was found once. The V gene is TRBV6-6, the J gene TRBJ1-2, with D possibly TRBD1 on 5 matching bases. The CDR3 loop spans 15 amino acids. The V gene's germline CDR1 is MNHNY and CDR2 SVGAGI (reference sequence). Deletions cut 0 bases from V and 4 bases from J, with 12 bases between. Here the CDR3 DNA reads TGTGCCAGCAGTTACTCGACAGCGATCTCCTATGGCTACACCTTC. Its protein product is CASSYSTAISYGYTF.

This clone was counted between two and nine times. The chain uses TRBV30 and TRBJ1-3; D uncertain. The germline CDR1 and CDR2 sequences are GTSNPN and SVGIG (reference sequence). V gave up 0 bases and J gave up 4 bases, with 4 bases separating them. The CDR3 spans 12 residues. In DNA form, the CDR3 reads TGTGCCTGGAGTGTACGGGGAAACACCATATATTTT. Residues: CAWSVRGNTIYF.

The CDR3 coding sequence is TGTGCCAGCAGCTTAGGGAGACTCCAAGAGACCCAGTACTTC. It translates to CASSLGRLQETQYF. The rearrangement links TRBV11-2 to TRBJ2-5; D is unclear. V lost 1 base and J lost 1, with 7 bases in between. This CDR3 has 14 amino acids. The germline V gene encodes CDR1 SGHAT and CDR2 FQNNGV.

This clone has a single count. The rearrangement uses TRBV9 and TRBJ2-1; D call uncertain. The V and J ends lost 0 bases and 4 bases respectively, with 5 bases between them. This CDR3 has 13 residues. CDR1 is SGDLS, CDR2 YYNGEE, per germline. The CDR3 loop reads CASSVAVYNEQFF. CDR3 DNA: TGTGCCAGCAGCGTAGCAGTTTACAATGAGCAGTTCTTC.

This chain links TRBV19 with TRBJ2-1; D is possibly TRBD2 (5 bases). The germline V and J ends were trimmed by 5 bases and 1 base, with 9 bases remaining between them. CDR3 size: 14 residues. Germline V gene lookup returns CDR1 LNHDA and CDR2 SQIVND (reference sequence). As DNA, the CDR3 is TGTGCCAGTAGTTCGGGGAAATCCTACAATGAGCAGTTCTTC. Amino acid sequence: CASSSGKSYNEQFF.

The chain links TRBV28 to TRBJ2-1, with 11 nucleotides matching TRBD1. CDR1 MDHEN and CDR2 SYDVKM come from the germline V gene. V dropped 8 bases and J dropped 7; count of bases not matched to a gene: 7. The CDR3 totals 14 residues. CDR3 coding DNA: TGTGCCAGCCATCCGGGACAGGGGGGTAATGAGCAGTTCTTC. It is translated as CASHPGQGGNEQFF. Drawing the rest from reference TRBV28 and TRBJ2-1, the complete variable domain is DVKVTQSSRYLVKRTGEKVFLECVQDMDHENMFWYRQDPGLGLRLIYFSYDVKMKEKGDIPEGYSVSREKKERFSLILESASTNQTSMYLCASHPGQGGNEQFFGPGTRLTVL.

This chain uses TRBV7-2 with TRBJ2-1; D possibly corresponds to TRBD1 (6 bases). The CDR3 is 15 residues long. CDR1 and CDR2 from the germline V gene are SGHTA and FQGNSA. Trimming stripped 3 bases from V and 4 bases from J, with 13 bases between. The CDR3 here is CASSFLAGAYNEQFF. The CDR3 nucleotides are TGTGCCAGCAGCTTTCTGGCAGGGGCTTACAATGAGCAGTTCTTC.

The rearrangement links TRBV7-9 to TRBJ2-6, with unresolved D. The germline CDR1 and CDR2 sequences are SEHNR and FQNEAQ (reference sequence). The CDR3 spans 15 residues. The germline V and J ends were trimmed by 5 bases and 0 bases, with 8 bases remaining between them. The CDR3 loop reads CASSAQDSGANVLTF. The CDR3 DNA sequence: TGTGCCAGCAGCGCTCAGGACTCTGGGGCCAACGTCCTGACTTTC.

On this clone itself: A far larger clone lies a single base away; this is likely a read error. The chain links TRBV5-1 to TRBJ2-2; 8 nucleotides align to TRBD1. This CDR3 comprises 16 residues. V shed 4 bases and J 3 bases; nucleotides not matched to a gene: 8. Germline CDR1 and CDR2: SGHRS and YFSETQ. CDR3 region: CASSPYRGADTGELFF. The CDR3 DNA sequence: TGCGCCAGCAGCCCCTACAGGGGGGCTGACACCGGGGAGCTGTTTTTT.

This clone was counted once. The rearrangement links TRBV5-4 to TRBJ2-3, with 8 positions matching TRBD2. V lost 4 bases, J lost 2 bases, and 9 bases stayed unmatched. Germline CDR1 and CDR2: SGHNT and YYREEE (reference sequence). This CDR3 has 16 amino acids. CDR3 DNA: TGTGCCAGCAGCCCTTACACTAGCGGATTCACAGATACGCAGTATTTT. Amino acid sequence: CASSPYTSGFTDTQYF.

The V and J genes are TRBV9 and TRBJ2-2; the match to TRBD2 covers 12 bases. The CDR3 consists of 16 residues. V gave up 2 bases and J gave up 4 bases; unmatched junction bases: 3. Germline assignment: CDR1 SGDLS and CDR2 YYNGEE. The CDR3 DNA follows: TGTGCCAGCAGCGTCTTGACTAGCGGGGGCACCGGGGAGCTGTTTTTT. Amino acids: CASSVLTSGGTGELFF.

The chain employs TRBV27 and TRBJ2-5; 8 positions match TRBD2. CDR1 is MNHEY, CDR2 SMNVEV, per germline (reference sequence). This CDR3 comprises 17 residues. With V trimmed by 0 bases and J by 5 bases, 11 bases remained unmatched. The CDR3 DNA sequence: TGTGCCAGCAGTTTATCGATGTCGGGAGGGCCCTATGAGACCCAGTACTTC. This encodes CASSLSMSGGPYETQYF.

This clone has just a few counts. The V and J genes are TRBV7-9 and TRBJ1-1, with TRBD1 matching 9 bases. Trimming removed 5 bases from V and 1 base from J; junction bases left unmatched: 11. Per germline, CDR1 SEHNR and CDR2 FQNEAQ (reference sequence). This CDR3 contains 17 residues. The CDR3 DNA follows: TGTGCCAGCAGCCCCTCGGACAGGGGATGGTGGAACACTGAAGCTTTCTTT. It encodes CASSPSDRGWWNTEAFF. Based on the CDR3 plus reference TRBV7-9 and TRBJ1-1, the full variable domain is DTGVSQNPRHKITKRGQNVTFRCDPISEHNRLYWYRQTLGQGPEFLTYFQNEAQLEKSRLLSDRFSAERPKGSFSTLEIQRTEQGDSAMYLCASSPSDRGWWNTEAFFGQGTRLTVV.

The chain couples TRBV28 to TRBJ1-4; the D gene is possibly TRBD1 (5 bases). In germline, CDR1 is MDHEN, CDR2 SYDVKM. V was cut by 11 bases and J by 7 bases, with 32 bases left in between. This CDR3 region has 18 residues. CDR3 DNA sequence: TGTGCCGCATCGACTCCGGGAGGGACCCACCTAGGCGGTGAAAAACTGTTTTTT. It yields the protein CAASTPGGTHLGGEKLFF.

The chain joins TRBV7-9 to TRBJ2-1, with TRBD1 identical over 9 bases. From germline, CDR1 is SEHNR and CDR2 FQNEAQ (reference sequence). This CDR3 spans 14 amino acids. J lost 8 bases, V lost 3 bases, and 5 bases had no gene match. The DNA for the CDR3 is TGTGCCAGCAGCTTCACGACAGGGGGAGATGAGCAGTTCTTC. This encodes CASSFTTGGDEQFF.

This chain joins TRBV9 and TRBJ1-2; 10 nucleotides align to TRBD1. V was clipped by 3 bases and J by 3 bases; unmatched bases: 8. The CDR3 totals 16 residues. Germline CDR1 reads SGDLS; CDR2 reads YYNGEE. The CDR3 DNA is TGTGCCAGCAGCGCGGACGGACAGGGGGTGGACTATGGCTACACCTTC. It translates to CASSADGQGVDYGYTF.

This chain connects TRBV9 to TRBJ2-1; 7 bases line up with TRBD2. The CDR3 runs to 18 residues. Trimming took 0 bases from V and 4 from J; bases not matched to a gene: 13. The germline V gene encodes CDR1 SGDLS and CDR2 YYNGEE. The CDR3 protein is CASSVGGGAGLLYNEQFF. In DNA form, the CDR3 reads TGTGCCAGCAGCGTAGGCGGGGGAGCGGGACTGTTATACAATGAGCAGTTCTTC.

V and J are TRBV10-3 and TRBJ2-3; D may be TRBD1 (5 bases). CDR1 and CDR2 from the germline V gene are ENHRY and SYGVKD. V shed 6 bases and J shed 0 bases, with 13 bases lying between them. This CDR3 is built from 15 residues. CDR3 in amino acids: CAIRGRTPSTDTQYF. Here the CDR3 DNA reads TGTGCCATCAGGGGGCGGACACCTAGCACAGATACGCAGTATTTT.

This CDR3 is CASSATGNSGNTIYF. CDR3 nucleotides: TGTGCCAGCAGCGCTACAGGGAACTCTGGAAACACCATATATTTT. The chain links TRBV2 to TRBJ1-3, with a weak D call TRBD1 (6 bases). CDR1 and CDR2 (germline): SNHLY, FYNNEI. Trimming took 6 bases from V and 0 from J, leaving 12 bases between them. The length of the CDR3 is 15 residues.

This clone was seen just once. The V call is TRBV2, the J call TRBJ2-7; 10 bases agree with TRBD1. V was pared by 0 bases and J by 2 bases, with 4 bases of the junction left unmatched. Germline CDR1 is SNHLY and CDR2 is FYNNEI. The CDR3 sequence is 16 residues long. The CDR3 nucleotides are TGTGCCAGCAGTGAAGCGATGGGACAGGGGACCTACGAGCAGTACTTC. It yields the protein CASSEAMGQGTYEQYF.

The V and J genes are TRBV10-3 and TRBJ1-5, with D possibly TRBD1 on 5 matching bases. The CDR3 has 14 amino acids. Trimming cost V 6 bases and J 0 bases, with 9 bases left between them. Germline CDR1 reads ENHRY; CDR2 reads SYGVKD. This CDR3 reads CAISLQDSNQPQHF. The CDR3 DNA reads TGTGCCATCAGCCTACAGGATAGCAATCAGCCCCAGCATTTT.

The chain links TRBV29-1 to TRBJ1-2, with 10 bases identical to TRBD1. CDR1 is SQVTM and CDR2 is ANQGSEA in the germline V gene. The V and J ends lost 3 bases and 7 bases, in that order; junction bases with no gene match: 5. The CDR3 length is 13 residues. The CDR3 DNA reads TGCAGCGTTGACGGACAGGGGGTGGGTGGCTACACCTTC. As protein: CSVDGQGVGGYTF.

V and J are TRBV5-1 and TRBJ2-1; D gene uncertain. Germline V gene data show CDR1 as SGHRS and CDR2 as YFSETQ. The CDR3 consists of 16 residues. Trimming took off 2 bases at V and 0 bases at J, with 12 bases between the two ends. The CDR3 loop is CASSFKPPSSYNEQFF. The CDR3 region has the DNA TGCGCCAGCAGCTTTAAACCTCCTAGCTCCTACAATGAGCAGTTCTTC.

This rearrangement joins TRBV27 to TRBJ1-4, with D possibly TRBD1 on 5 matching bases. The CDR3 runs to 14 residues. Germline V gene lookup returns CDR1 MNHEY and CDR2 SMNVEV (reference sequence). The V end lost 1 base, the J end lost 6 bases, and 9 bases lay between the germline ends. As DNA, the CDR3 is TGTGCCAGCAGTTTATGGGGCGCAGATGAAAAACTGTTTTTT. Its translation: CASSLWGADEKLFF.

The chain links TRBV29-1 to TRBJ2-5, with TRBD2 identical over 10 bases. V lost 2 bases to trimming and J lost 5 bases; unmatched junction nucleotides: 8. The CDR3 contains 15 residues. CDR1 SQVTM and CDR2 ANQGSEA come from the germline V gene. The CDR3 bases are TGCAGCGTTGAATCGGGACTAGCGATCAAGGAGACCCAGTACTTC. Amino acid sequence: CSVESGLAIKETQYF.